The clone carrying this T cell receptor beta chain was seen many times. The read ends 3 residues before the CDR3 terminus; that terminus is restored from the germline J gene. The CDR3 is 14 residues long. V was trimmed by 1 base and J by 4 bases, leaving 10 bases between them. Germline loops: CDR1 ENHRY, CDR2 SYGVKD. This entry belongs to a study of T cell clonality in common variable immunodeficiency. Repertoires were generated with immunoSEQ multiplex PCR, while TCRdb's copy carries only in-frame clones and drops some. The sample includes roughly 32,000 clones, none of them occurring once. The gene calls are TRBV10-3 and TRBJ1-2; a possible D gene is TRBD1 (5 bases). The sequenced material came from peripheral blood mononuclear cells. The receptor was isolated from a person aged 18-70 years in good health. The part of the CDR3 DNA that was read is TGTGCCATCAGTGAGTGGCAGGGAGGCTATGGC. This sequence encodes CAISEWQGGYG. The entire CDR3 is CAISEWQGGYGYTF.